Included here is one T cell receptor beta chain sequence, with context. Its antigen is still unknown. From germline, CDR1 is DFQATT and CDR2 SNEGSKA (reference sequence). The V and J ends lost 6 bases and 1 base respectively, with 9 bases between them. This CDR3 contains 12 residues. A library of TCRbeta sequences, prepared with unique molecular identifiers, was generated. MiXCR was run by TCRdb on the PCR reads, yielding one entry per CDR3 protein. The data show about 580,000 distinct CDR3 sequences, approximately 22% seen once. These data belong to a study of T-cell reconstitution after alpha-beta-depleted transplantation in children. Study outcomes and limitations: Several hundred expanded graft clones reportedly were the source of alpha-beta T cells about two months after transplant. Newly generated T cells supplied most T-cell counts and diversity one year post-transplant.

The sample here was PBMCs, mostly from graft donor cells, taken 360 days after TCRalphabeta/CD19-depleted stem cell transplant. The J gene is TRBJ1-1, the V gene TRBV20-1; the D is unclear. This receptor was taken from a boy less than two years old who had a stem cell transplant for acute myeloid leukemia, so the T cells may come from the graft donor. In DNA form, the CDR3 reads TGCAGTGCGGGCCCTGAGAACACTGAAGCTTTCTTT. It specifies CSAGPENTEAFF.